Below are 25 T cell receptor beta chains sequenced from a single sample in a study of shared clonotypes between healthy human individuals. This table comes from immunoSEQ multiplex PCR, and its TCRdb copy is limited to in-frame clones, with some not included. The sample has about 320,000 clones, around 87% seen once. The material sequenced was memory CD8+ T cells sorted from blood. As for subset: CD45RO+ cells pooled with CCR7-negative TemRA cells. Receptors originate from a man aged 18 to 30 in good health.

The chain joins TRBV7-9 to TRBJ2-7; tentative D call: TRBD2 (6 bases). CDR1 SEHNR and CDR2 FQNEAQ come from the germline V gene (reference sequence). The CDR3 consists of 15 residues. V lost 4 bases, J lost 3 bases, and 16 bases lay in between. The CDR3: CASSSTEGDNYEQYF. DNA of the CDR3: TGTGCCAGCAGCTCCACGGAGGGAGACAACTACGAGCAGTACTTC.

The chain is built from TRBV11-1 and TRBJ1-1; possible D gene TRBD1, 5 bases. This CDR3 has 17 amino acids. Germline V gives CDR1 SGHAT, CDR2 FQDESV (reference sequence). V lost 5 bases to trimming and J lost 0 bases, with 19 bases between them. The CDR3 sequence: CASSQGGLTSMNTEAFF. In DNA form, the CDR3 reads TGTGCCAGCAGCCAGGGAGGACTCACCTCAATGAACACTGAAGCTTTCTTT.

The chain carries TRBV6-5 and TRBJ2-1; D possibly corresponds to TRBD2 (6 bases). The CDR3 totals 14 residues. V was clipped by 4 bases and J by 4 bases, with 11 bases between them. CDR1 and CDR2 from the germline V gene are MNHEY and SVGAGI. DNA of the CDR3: TGTGCCAGCAGTTGGTCGGGAGAATACAATGAGCAGTTCTTC. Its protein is CASSWSGEYNEQFF.

CDR3 sequence: CASSEVGTSGRSDTQYF. CDR3 nucleotides: TGTGCCAGCAGTGAAGTAGGGACTAGCGGGCGATCAGATACGCAGTATTTT. The chain combines TRBV2 with TRBJ2-3; 12 nucleotides line up with TRBD2. Germline assignment: CDR1 SNHLY and CDR2 FYNNEI. CDR3 size: 17 residues. V trimming: 1 base; J trimming: 4 bases; junction bases outside the gene matches: 6.

The CDR3: CSVEAGLAGAGEQFF. CDR3 DNA sequence: TGCAGCGTTGAAGCAGGACTAGCGGGGGCCGGAGAGCAGTTCTTC. The chain couples TRBV29-1 to TRBJ2-1; TRBD2 agrees at 13 bases. V trimming: 1 base; J trimming: 10 bases; junction bases outside the gene matches: 7. The CDR3 sequence is 15 residues long. The germline gives CDR1 SQVTM, CDR2 ANQGSEA.

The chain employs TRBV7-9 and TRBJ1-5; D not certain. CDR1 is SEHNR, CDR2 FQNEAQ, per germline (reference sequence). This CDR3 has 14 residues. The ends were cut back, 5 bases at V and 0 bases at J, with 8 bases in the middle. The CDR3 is CASSGPYSNQPQHF. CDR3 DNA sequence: TGTGCCAGCAGCGGACCTTATAGCAATCAGCCCCAGCATTTT.

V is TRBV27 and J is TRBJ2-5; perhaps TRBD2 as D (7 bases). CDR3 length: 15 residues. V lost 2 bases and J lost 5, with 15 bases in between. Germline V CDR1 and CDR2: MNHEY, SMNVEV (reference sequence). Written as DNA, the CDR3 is TGTGCCAGCAGTTTAAACAGGGACGGGGGGGAGACCCAGTACTTC. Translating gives CASSLNRDGGETQYF.

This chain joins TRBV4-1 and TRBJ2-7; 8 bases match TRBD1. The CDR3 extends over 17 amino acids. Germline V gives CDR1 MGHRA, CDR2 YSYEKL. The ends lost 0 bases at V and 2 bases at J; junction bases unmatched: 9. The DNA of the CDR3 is TGCGCCAGCAGCCAAGATCAGCGGACAGGGAATCCCTACGAGCAGTACTTC. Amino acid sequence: CASSQDQRTGNPYEQYF.

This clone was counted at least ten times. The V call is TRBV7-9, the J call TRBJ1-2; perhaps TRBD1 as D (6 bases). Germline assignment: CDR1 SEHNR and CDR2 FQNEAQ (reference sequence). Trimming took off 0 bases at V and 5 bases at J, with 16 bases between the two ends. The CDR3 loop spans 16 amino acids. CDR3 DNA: TGTGCCAGCAGCTTAGCCACCGGGACACTGGTGTATGGCTACACCTTC. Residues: CASSLATGTLVYGYTF.

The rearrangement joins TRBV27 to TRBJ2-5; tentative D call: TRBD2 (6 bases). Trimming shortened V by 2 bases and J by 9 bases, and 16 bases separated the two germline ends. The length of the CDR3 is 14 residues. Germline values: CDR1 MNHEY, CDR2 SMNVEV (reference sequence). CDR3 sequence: CASSLGARWEAQYF. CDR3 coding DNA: TGTGCCAGCAGTTTAGGGGCCCGGTGGGAGGCCCAGTACTTC.

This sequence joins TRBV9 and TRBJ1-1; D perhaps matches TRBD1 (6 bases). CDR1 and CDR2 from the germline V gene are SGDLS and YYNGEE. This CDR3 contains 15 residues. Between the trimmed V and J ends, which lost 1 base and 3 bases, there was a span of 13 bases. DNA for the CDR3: TGTGCCAGCAGCGTATATGCAAACAGGGACACTGAAGCTTTCTTT. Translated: CASSVYANRDTEAFF.

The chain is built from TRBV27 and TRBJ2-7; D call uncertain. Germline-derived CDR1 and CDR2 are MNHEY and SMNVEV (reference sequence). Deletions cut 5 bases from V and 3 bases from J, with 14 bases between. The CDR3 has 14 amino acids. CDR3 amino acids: CASSDHDNLYEQYF. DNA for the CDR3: TGTGCCAGCAGTGATCACGACAACCTCTACGAGCAGTACTTC.

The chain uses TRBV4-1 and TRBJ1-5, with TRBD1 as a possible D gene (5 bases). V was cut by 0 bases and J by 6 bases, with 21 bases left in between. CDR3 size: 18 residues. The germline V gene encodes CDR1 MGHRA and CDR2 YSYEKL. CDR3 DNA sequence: TGCGCCAGCAGCCAAGATCTTGCGGGGCGGATTGGAAGTCAGCCCCAGCATTTT. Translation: CASSQDLAGRIGSQPQHF.

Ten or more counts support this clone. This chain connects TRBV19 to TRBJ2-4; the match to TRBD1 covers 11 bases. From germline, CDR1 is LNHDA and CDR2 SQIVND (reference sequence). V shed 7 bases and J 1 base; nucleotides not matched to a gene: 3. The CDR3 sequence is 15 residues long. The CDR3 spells CASNRDRGAKNIQYF. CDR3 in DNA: TGTGCCAGTAATCGGGACAGGGGGGCCAAAAACATTCAGTACTTC.

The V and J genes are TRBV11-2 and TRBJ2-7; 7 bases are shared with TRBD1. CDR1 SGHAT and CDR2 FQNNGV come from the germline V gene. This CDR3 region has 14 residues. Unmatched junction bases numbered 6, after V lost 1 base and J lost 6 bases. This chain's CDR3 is CASSLGITGAEQYF. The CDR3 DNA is TGTGCCAGCAGCTTAGGCATCACAGGGGCCGAGCAGTACTTC.

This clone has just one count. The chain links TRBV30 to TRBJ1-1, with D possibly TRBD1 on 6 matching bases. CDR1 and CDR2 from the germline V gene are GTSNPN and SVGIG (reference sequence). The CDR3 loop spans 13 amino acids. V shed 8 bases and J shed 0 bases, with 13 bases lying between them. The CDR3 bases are TGTGCCCTATTGGGGGCCATGAACACTGAAGCTTTCTTT. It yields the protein CALLGAMNTEAFF.

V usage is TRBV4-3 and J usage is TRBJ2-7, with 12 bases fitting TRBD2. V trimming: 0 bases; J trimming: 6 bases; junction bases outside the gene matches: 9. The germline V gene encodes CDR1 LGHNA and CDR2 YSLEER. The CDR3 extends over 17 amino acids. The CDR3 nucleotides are TGCGCCAGCAGCCAAGAATATTCTAGCGGGAGGGCCGCCGAGCAGTACTTC. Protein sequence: CASSQEYSSGRAAEQYF.

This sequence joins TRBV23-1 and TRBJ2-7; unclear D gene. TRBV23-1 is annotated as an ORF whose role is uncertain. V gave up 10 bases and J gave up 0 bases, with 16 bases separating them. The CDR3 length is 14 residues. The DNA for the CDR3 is TGCGCCACCCTAACGGAACGGAGCTCCTACGAGCAGTACTTC. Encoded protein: CATLTERSSYEQYF.

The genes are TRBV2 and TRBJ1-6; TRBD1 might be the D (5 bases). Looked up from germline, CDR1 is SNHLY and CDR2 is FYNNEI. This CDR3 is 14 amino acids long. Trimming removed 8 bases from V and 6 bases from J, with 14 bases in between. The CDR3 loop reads CASGGRDGNSPLHF. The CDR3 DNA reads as TGTGCCAGCGGGGGAAGGGATGGTAATTCACCCCTCCACTTT.

The CDR3 nucleotides read TGTGCCAGCAGTTACCGCGAAGGACCGTATGAGCAGTTCTTC. Residues: CASSYREGPYEQFF. The chain carries TRBV6-5 and TRBJ2-1; no definite D call. Trimming shortened V by 2 bases and J by 8 bases, and 13 bases separated the two germline ends. Germline V gene lookup returns CDR1 MNHEY and CDR2 SVGAGI. There are 14 residues in the CDR3.

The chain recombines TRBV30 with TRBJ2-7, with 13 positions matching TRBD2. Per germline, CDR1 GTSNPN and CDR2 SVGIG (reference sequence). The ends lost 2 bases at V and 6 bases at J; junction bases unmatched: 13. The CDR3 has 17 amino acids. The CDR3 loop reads CAWSKLAGGYVWTEQYF. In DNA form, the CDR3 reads TGTGCCTGGAGTAAACTAGCGGGGGGGTATGTTTGGACCGAGCAGTACTTC.

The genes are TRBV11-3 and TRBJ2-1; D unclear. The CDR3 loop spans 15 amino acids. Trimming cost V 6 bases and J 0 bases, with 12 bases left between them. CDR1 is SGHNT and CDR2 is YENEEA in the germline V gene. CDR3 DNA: TGTGCCAGCAGTTTAAGCCGAAGCTCCTACAATGAGCAGTTCTTC. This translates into CASSLSRSSYNEQFF.

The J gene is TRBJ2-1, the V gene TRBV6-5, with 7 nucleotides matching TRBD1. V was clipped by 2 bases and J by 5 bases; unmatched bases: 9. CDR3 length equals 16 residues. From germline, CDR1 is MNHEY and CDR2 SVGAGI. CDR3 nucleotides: TGTGCCAGCAGTTACGCCGTAGGGACAGAAAACAATGAGCAGTTCTTC. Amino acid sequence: CASSYAVGTENNEQFF.

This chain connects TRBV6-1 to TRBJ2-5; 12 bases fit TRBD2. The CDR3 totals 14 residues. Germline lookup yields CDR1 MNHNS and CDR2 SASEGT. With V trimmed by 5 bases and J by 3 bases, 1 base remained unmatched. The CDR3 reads CASSRLAGEETQYF. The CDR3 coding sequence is TGTGCCAGCAGTAGACTAGCGGGGGAAGAGACCCAGTACTTC.

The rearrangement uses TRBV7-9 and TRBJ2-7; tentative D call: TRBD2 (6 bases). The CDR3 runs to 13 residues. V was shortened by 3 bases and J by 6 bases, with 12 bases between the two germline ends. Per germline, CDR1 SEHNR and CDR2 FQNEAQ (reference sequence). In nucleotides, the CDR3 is TGTGCCAGCAGCTTGGACTCCGGGGGCGAGCAGTACTTC. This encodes CASSLDSGGEQYF.